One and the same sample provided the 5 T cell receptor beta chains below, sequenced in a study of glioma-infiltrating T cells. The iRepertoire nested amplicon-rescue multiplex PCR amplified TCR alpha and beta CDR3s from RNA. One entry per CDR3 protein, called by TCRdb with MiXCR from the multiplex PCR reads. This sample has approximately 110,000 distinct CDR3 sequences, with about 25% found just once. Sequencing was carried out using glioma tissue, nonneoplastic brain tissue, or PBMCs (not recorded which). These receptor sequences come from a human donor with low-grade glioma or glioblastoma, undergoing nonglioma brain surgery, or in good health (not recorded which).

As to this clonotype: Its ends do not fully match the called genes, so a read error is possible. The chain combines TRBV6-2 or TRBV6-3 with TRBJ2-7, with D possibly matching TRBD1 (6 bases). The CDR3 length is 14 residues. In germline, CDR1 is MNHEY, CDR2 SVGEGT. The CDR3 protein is CAGSPKTGSYEQYF. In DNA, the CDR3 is TGTGCCGGCAGCCCGAAGACAGGCTCCTACGAGCAGTACTTC.

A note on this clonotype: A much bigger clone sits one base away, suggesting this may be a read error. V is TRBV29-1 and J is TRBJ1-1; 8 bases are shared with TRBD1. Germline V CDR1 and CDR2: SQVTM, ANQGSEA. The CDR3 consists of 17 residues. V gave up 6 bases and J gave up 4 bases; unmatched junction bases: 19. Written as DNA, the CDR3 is TGCAGCGTCACGGACTCCCAGGGGGCACAGTATGCCACTGAAGCTTTCTTT. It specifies CSVTDSQGAQYATEAFF.

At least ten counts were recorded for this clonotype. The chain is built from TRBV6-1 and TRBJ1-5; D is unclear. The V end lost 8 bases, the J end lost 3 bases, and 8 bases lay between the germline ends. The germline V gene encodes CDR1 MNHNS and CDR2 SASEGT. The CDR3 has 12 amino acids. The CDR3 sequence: CASCRPNQPQHF. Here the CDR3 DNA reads TGTGCCAGCTGCAGGCCCAATCAGCCCCAGCATTTT.

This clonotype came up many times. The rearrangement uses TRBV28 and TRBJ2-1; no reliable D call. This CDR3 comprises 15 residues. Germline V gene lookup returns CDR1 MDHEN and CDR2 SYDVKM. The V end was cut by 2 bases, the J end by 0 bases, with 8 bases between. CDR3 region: CASSLLSSSYNEQFF. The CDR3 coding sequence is TGTGCCAGCAGTTTACTCAGCAGCTCCTACAATGAGCAGTTCTTC. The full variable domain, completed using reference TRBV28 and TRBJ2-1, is DVKVTQSSRYLVKRTGEKVFLECVQDMDHENMFWYRQDPGLGLRLIYFSYDVKMKEKGDIPEGYSVSREKKERFSLILESASTNQTSMYLCASSLLSSSYNEQFFGPGTRLTVL.

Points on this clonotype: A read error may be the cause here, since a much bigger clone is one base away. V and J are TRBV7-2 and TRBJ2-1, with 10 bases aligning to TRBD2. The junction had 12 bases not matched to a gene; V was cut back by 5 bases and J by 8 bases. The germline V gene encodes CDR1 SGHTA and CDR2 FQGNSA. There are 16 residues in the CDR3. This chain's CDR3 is CASSTHLAGVSYEQFF. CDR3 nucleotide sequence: TGTGCCAGCAGCACCCACCTAGCGGGAGTGAGCTATGAGCAGTTCTTC.